This TCR beta chain was sequenced in a study of shared clonotypes between healthy human individuals (dated by TCRdb to about 2020). About the study as a whole: A couple of women and three men aged 18 to 49 years were included in the cohort. The study deeply sequenced blood TCR repertoires of 5 or 6 healthy adults to estimate repertoire size and the extent of clonotype sharing between individuals. For each donor, CD4 naive and CD4 memory were each given three plates, CD8 naive was given two plates, and CD8 memory was given one plate. To increase sequencing depth and limit assay-specific biases, different laboratories used diverse techniques to prepare libraries and sequence TCR repertoires. Leukapheresis yielded between about 0.9 and 10 billion PBMCs per donor.

Counted from cysteine to phenylalanine, this CDR3 has 13 amino acids. Left in the record is the CDR3 DNA by itself, 39 bases read in frame from the first base. For CDR1 and CDR2, the germline V gene lists LGHNA and YNFKEQ. The trim is 4 bases for V and 6 bases for J, with a gap of 13 bases between the germline ends. With respect to this clone: Its cognate antigen has yet to be identified. The sample holds no much larger clone one base away, and base qualities are not on file.

Using the deep immunoSEQ assay, TCR CDR3 regions were amplified from genomic DNA by multiplex PCR. Extracted genomic DNA from each cell subset was distributed evenly across all wells of several immunoSEQ 96-well plates, and each plate was treated as a replicate. For sorted subsets, approximately 0.2 ug of genomic DNA, equivalent to 30,000 or so T cell genomes, went into each replicate PCR. The purified libraries were quantified using a Qubit 3.0 fluorometer, sized with a Bioanalyzer 2100, and then quantified again using the KAPA Library Quantification kit. Every immunoSEQ 96-well plate was sequenced on a dedicated single-read 150-cycle Illumina NextSeq 550 flow cell. In the authors' own workflow: Because the immunoSEQ output included only junctional sequences and no quality scores, the filtering could not be the same as the filtering used for full-length reads. To assign V/J genes and CDR3, sequences were annotated against IMGT germline references using PyIR, a Python wrapper for IgBLAST v1.9. Reads with weak V/J assignments (E-value above 1e-6), missing CDR3, stop codons, out-of-frame junctions, or ambiguous translated residues were removed. V3J clonotypes were defined as sequences sharing an identical inferred V gene, J gene, and CDR3 amino acid sequence. The percentage overlap between two repertoires was calculated by dividing the number of shared unique clonotypes by the size of the smaller repertoire. Richness of each repertoire was evaluated using RTK rarefaction, the Chao1 estimator, and Recon v2.1 estimates of unobserved clonotypes. For all TCRbeta clonotypes obtained by the gDNA method from a handful of donors, generation probabilities were computed with OLGA. What TCRdb holds here is the immuneACCESS table cut down to in-frame rearrangements. Part of the clones is not present; checked against another copy, under half of the missing clones reflect an unresolved V gene, and the others are unexplained. That table is the source of V, J and clone size, and D and trimming were worked out from the DNA. In this sample the table shows about 700,000 clones, about 90% of which occur a single time. 24% of the sample lies in the top ten.

The investigation overall reported the following: Compared with non-shared clonotypes, clonotypes shared by all four sorted-subset donors had higher generation probabilities. Larger estimated clonotype richness was generally found for naive subsets than for memory subsets. Pairwise subsampling led to the expectation that sequencing depth would affect the degree of clonotype sharing among donors. Across four donors, roughly 5.1% of naive CD4, approximately 3.5% of naive CD8, 2.3% of memory CD4, and under 0.45% of memory CD8 clonotypes were shared. Even with the large sequencing depth, rarefaction of the sorted-subset datasets indicated that sequencing was incomplete. Sampling was limited to blood, and TCR repertoires in tissue likely differ from TCR repertoires in blood. The small number of donors limited the genetic and exposure-history diversity represented.

CD8 naive samples consisted of CD45RO-negative cells that were positively selected for CCR7, yielding a CD45RA+CCR7+ population without TemRA cells. The donors were healthy, HIV-negative adults who had no recently reported acute infections or vaccinations. Every donor was a Caucasian adult residing in Nashville, Tennessee, USA. Blood was obtained by leukapheresis, after which PBMCs were separated by Ficoll-Histopaque density gradient centrifugation and cryopreserved in liquid nitrogen vapor phase. Analytical flow cytometry was used to check the purity and quantity of every magnetically sorted T cell population. Each sorted fraction had its genomic DNA isolated and then quantified by UV absorbance on a Nanodrop 2000c.

The rearranged segments are TRBV4-2 and TRBJ2-7, with the D gene not confidently named. What was sequenced was naive CD8+ T cells sorted from blood. The cell subset or site label here, explained by the study, means: CD45RA+CCR7+. This TCR derives from a young man in good health. The nucleotides are TGTGCCAGCAGCCTAGCAAGGGTCTCCGAGCAGTACTTC. Its coded protein is CASSLARVSEQYF.